The 13 T cell receptor beta chains below were found in one sample sequenced in a study of vaccination and CD4 T cells after COVID-19. What these receptors recognize is not known. The study sequenced cultured CD4+ T cell DNA using the Oncomine TCR Beta short-read assay. TCRdb reprocessed the PCR reads via MiXCR and lists one record per CDR3 protein. This table has 12,000 or so distinct CDR3 sequences, about three fifths appearing once. The sample's treatment: roughly 11-day PBMC culture with coronavirus spike peptide pools or control peptides (ViraFEST assay). The specimen sequenced was CD4+ T cells from blood, cultured in vitro. These receptors were collected from a human donor who had recovered from COVID-19.

Only one count was recorded for this clonotype. The rearrangement links TRBV7-2 to TRBJ1-2, with D hard to call. The CDR3 has 15 residues. Germline CDR1 and CDR2: SGHTA and FQGNSA. Deletions cut 1 base from V and 6 bases from J, with 15 bases between. DNA for the CDR3: TGTGCCAGCAGCTTAGGATCACCGGGTCTAGATGGCTACACCTTC. Its translation is CASSLGSPGLDGYTF. Full variable domain (remainder filled in from reference TRBV7-2 and TRBJ1-2): GAGVSQSPSNKVTEKGKDVELRCDPISGHTALYWYRQSLGQGLEFLIYFQGNSAPDKSGLPSDRFSAERTGGSVSTLTIQRTQQEDSAVYLCASSLGSPGLDGYTFGSGTRLTVV.

The chain uses TRBV12-3 or TRBV12-4 and TRBJ1-1, with 9 bases lining up with TRBD1. The CDR3 is 13 amino acids. V lost 7 bases, J lost 1 base, and 1 base stayed unmatched. CDR3 bases: TGTGCCAGCAACAGGGGGCCGAACACTGAAGCTTTCTTT. The encoded protein is CASNRGPNTEAFF.

This clonotype appeared a few times. The rearrangement joins TRBV7-3 to TRBJ2-2; 7 bases fit TRBD1. Germline CDR1 is SGHTA and CDR2 is FQGTGA. The CDR3 is 16 residues long. V lost 0 bases, J lost 1 base, and 2 bases stayed unmatched. CDR3 sequence reads: CASSLTGTENTGELFF. The CDR3, as DNA: TGTGCCAGCAGCTTAACTGGGACAGAGAACACCGGGGAGCTGTTTTTT. Looking up the rest from reference TRBV7-3 and TRBJ2-2 gives the full variable domain: GAGVSQTPSNKVTEKGKYVELRCDPISGHTALYWYRQSLGQGPEFLIYFQGTGAADDSGLPNDRFFAVRPEGSVSTLKIQRTERGDSAVYLCASSLTGTENTGELFFGEGSRLTVL.

V usage is TRBV2 and J usage is TRBJ2-5; D gene uncertain. Looked up from germline, CDR1 is SNHLY and CDR2 is FYNNEI. Trimming removed 6 bases at V and 5 bases at J, with 13 bases between. The CDR3 is made up of 13 amino acids. The CDR3 spells CASRATRQETQYF. As DNA, the CDR3 is TGTGCCAGCAGAGCAACCCGCCAGGAGACCCAGTACTTC.

In its sample, this clonotype ranks as medium-sized. The genes are TRBV20-1 and TRBJ2-3, with 7 nucleotides matching TRBD2. CDR1 and CDR2 from the germline V gene are DFQATT and SNEGSKA (reference sequence). This CDR3 spans 15 amino acids. Trimming cost V 0 bases and J 3 bases; bases outside gene matches: 6. The CDR3 region has the DNA TGCAGTGCTAGAGATGGGCGGGAGTCGACAGATACGCAGTATTTT. Translated, it gives CSARDGRESTDTQYF.

This sequence joins TRBV10-3 and TRBJ2-2; 9 bases fit TRBD2. CDR3 length: 14 amino acids. Germline V gene sequence: CDR1 ENHRY, CDR2 SYGVKD. The J segment lost 4 bases and the V segment lost 8 bases, leaving 5 bases of the junction unmatched. CDR3 protein: CAISGTSLTGELFF. CDR3 nucleotides: TGTGCCATCTCCGGGACTAGCCTCACCGGGGAGCTGTTTTTT.

The chain's CDR3 is CASRQRTRVYNEQFF. The CDR3 DNA reads as TGTGCCAGCAGACAAAGGACTAGGGTCTACAATGAGCAGTTCTTC. The chain is built from TRBV12-3 or TRBV12-4 and TRBJ2-1; the match to TRBD2 covers 7 bases. V trimming: 6 bases; J trimming: 3 bases; junction bases outside the gene matches: 8. The CDR3 contains 15 residues.

This clonotype was counted only a few times. V and J are TRBV27 and TRBJ1-6; the D is unclear. V was pared by 0 bases and J by 0 bases, with 6 bases between. The CDR3 is made up of 16 amino acids. From germline, CDR1 is MNHEY and CDR2 SMNVEV (reference sequence). For the CDR3, the DNA is TGTGCCAGCAGTTTATCGGATAGCTCCTATAATTCACCCCTCCACTTT. It codes for CASSLSDSSYNSPLHF.

This clonotype was seen only a few times. This chain links TRBV7-2 with TRBJ2-3, with D possibly being TRBD1 or TRBD2 (5 bases each). The germline gives CDR1 SGHTA, CDR2 FQGNSA. The V and J ends lost 4 bases and 4 bases respectively, with 15 bases between them. The CDR3 spans 15 residues. DNA of the CDR3: TGTGCCAGCAGCTACACCCCGGGGCGGGCAGATACGCAGTATTTT. This encodes CASSYTPGRADTQYF.

CDR3 coding DNA: TGTGCCAGCGGCGGGAGGGCCTACGAGCAGTACTTC. Its protein is CASGGRAYEQYF. V usage is TRBV28 and J usage is TRBJ2-7, with TRBD2 identical over 9 bases. V trimming: 8 bases; J trimming: 2 bases; junction bases outside the gene matches: 1. Germline CDR1 MDHEN, CDR2 SYDVKM. The CDR3 is 12 amino acids.

This clonotype occurred a few times. CDR3 nucleotide sequence: TGCAGTGCTATCGGACTAGCGGGAGCGGCGAACACCGGGGAGCTGTTTTTT. This sequence encodes CSAIGLAGAANTGELFF. The chain is built from TRBV20-1 and TRBJ2-2; TRBD2 matches 13 bases. Germline lookup yields CDR1 DFQATT and CDR2 SNEGSKA (reference sequence). The CDR3 has 17 amino acids. The V gene end was trimmed by 4 bases and the J gene end by 0 bases; junction bases not matched to a gene: 5.

The table lists this clonotype with a count of one. The chain employs TRBV7-6 and TRBJ2-1; D remains ambiguous. The CDR3 sequence is 15 residues long. Trimming removed 4 bases at V and 0 bases at J, with 10 bases between. Germline V gene data show CDR1 as SGHVS and CDR2 as FNYEAQ. The CDR3 spells CASSSDRSSYNEQFF. The CDR3, as DNA: TGTGCCAGCAGCTCCGACCGGAGCTCCTACAATGAGCAGTTCTTC.

The rearrangement joins TRBV5-1 to TRBJ2-2; 11 bases match TRBD1. V gave up 4 bases and J gave up 3 bases; unmatched junction bases: 2. Germline-derived CDR1 and CDR2 are SGHRS and YFSETQ. This CDR3 is 15 amino acids long. The CDR3 sequence is CASSPGQGDTGELFF. The CDR3 DNA sequence: TGCGCCAGCAGCCCGGGACAGGGGGACACCGGGGAGCTGTTTTTT.